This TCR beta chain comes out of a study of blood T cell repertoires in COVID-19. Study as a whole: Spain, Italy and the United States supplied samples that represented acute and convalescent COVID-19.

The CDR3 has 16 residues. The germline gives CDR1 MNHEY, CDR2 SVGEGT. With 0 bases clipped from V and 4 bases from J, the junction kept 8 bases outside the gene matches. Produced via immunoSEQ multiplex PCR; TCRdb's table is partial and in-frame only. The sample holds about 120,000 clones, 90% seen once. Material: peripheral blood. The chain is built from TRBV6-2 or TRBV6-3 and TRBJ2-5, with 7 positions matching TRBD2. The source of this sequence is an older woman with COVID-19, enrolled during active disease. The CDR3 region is CASSYSWGGRGETQYF. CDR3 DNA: TGTGCCAGCAGTTACTCGTGGGGGGGGAGGGGAGAGACCCAGTACTTC.